The rows below give T cell receptor beta chains drawn from one sample of a study of shared clonotypes between healthy human individuals. Sequenced by immunoSEQ multiplex PCR; TCRdb stores in-frame clones only, minus some. The data contain about 600,000 clones, nearly 98% of them singletons. Sequencing was carried out using naive CD8+ T cells sorted from blood. These receptors were obtained from a man aged 30-40 years in good health. The CDR3 runs from the conserved cysteine through the conserved F or W. The order of the fields is J gene, V gene, D gene, clone size, CDR3 DNA, CDR3 protein. D genes are given only for firm matches. Only some rows state a clone size, as once, few, many or a class for expanded clones.

j_gene: TRBJ2-7; v_gene: TRBV27; d_gene: -; abundance: -; CDR3nt: TGTGCCAGCAGTTTATTGGCGGGAAACGAGCAGTACTTC; CDR3aa: CASSLLAGNEQYF
j_gene: TRBJ2-7; v_gene: TRBV13; d_gene: -; abundance: -; CDR3nt: TGTGCCAGCAGCACCCAGGGGATTCGTGGCGAGCAGTACTTC; CDR3aa: CASSTQGIRGEQYF
j_gene: TRBJ1-1; v_gene: TRBV2; d_gene: TRBD1; abundance: -; CDR3nt: TGTGCCAGCAGTGATTACAGGGGGAATGAAGCTTTCTTT; CDR3aa: CASSDYRGNEAFF
j_gene: TRBJ2-1; v_gene: TRBV29-1; d_gene: TRBD2; abundance: -; CDR3nt: TGCAGCGTAGAGGCTCTAGCGGGAGGCATATACAATGAGCAGTTCTTC; CDR3aa: CSVEALAGGIYNEQFF
j_gene: TRBJ2-3; v_gene: TRBV11-2; d_gene: TRBD2; abundance: few; CDR3nt: TGTGCCAGCAGCTTAGTATGGCGGGAGAGCTCAGATACGCAGTATTTT; CDR3aa: CASSLVWRESSDTQYF
j_gene: TRBJ1-4; v_gene: TRBV10-1; d_gene: -; abundance: -; CDR3nt: TGCGCCAGCAGTGAATCAGCAACTAATGAAAAACTGTTTTTT; CDR3aa: CASSESATNEKLFF
j_gene: TRBJ2-7; v_gene: TRBV5-6; d_gene: TRBD2; abundance: -; CDR3nt: TGTGCCAGCAGCTGGACTAGCGGGAGTAACGAGCAGTACTTC; CDR3aa: CASSWTSGSNEQYF
j_gene: TRBJ2-7; v_gene: TRBV11-2; d_gene: -; abundance: -; CDR3nt: TGTGCCAGCAGCTTGATCCCTGACGGCCCCCCGTACGAGCAGTACTTC; CDR3aa: CASSLIPDGPPYEQYF
j_gene: TRBJ1-4; v_gene: TRBV7-7; d_gene: TRBD1; abundance: -; CDR3nt: TGTGCCAGCAGCGCGACGACAGGGGTTGATGAAAAACTGTTTTTT; CDR3aa: CASSATTGVDEKLFF
j_gene: TRBJ2-7; v_gene: TRBV27; d_gene: -; abundance: -; CDR3nt: TGTGCCAGCAGCCCTGGTCTACCGGCCTACGAGCAGTACTTC; CDR3aa: CASSPGLPAYEQYF
j_gene: TRBJ2-5; v_gene: TRBV2; d_gene: -; abundance: -; CDR3nt: TGTGCCAGCAGTGGGTACTACGGGACAAGGAGAGGGGAAGAGACCCAGTACTTC; CDR3aa: CASSGYYGTRRGEETQYF
j_gene: TRBJ1-1; v_gene: TRBV7-9; d_gene: -; abundance: -; CDR3nt: TGTGCCAGCAGCTCGGGCTCTGAAGCTTTCTTT; CDR3aa: CASSSGSEAFF
j_gene: TRBJ2-1; v_gene: TRBV6-5; d_gene: TRBD1; abundance: -; CDR3nt: TGTGCCAGCACTCAACAGGGGGCGCAGAATGAGCAGTTCTTC; CDR3aa: CASTQQGAQNEQFF
j_gene: TRBJ2-6; v_gene: TRBV19; d_gene: -; abundance: -; CDR3nt: TGTGCCAGTCGTACAGGCTCTGGGGCCAACGTCCTGACTTTC; CDR3aa: CASRTGSGANVLTF
j_gene: TRBJ1-1; v_gene: TRBV6-1; d_gene: -; abundance: -; CDR3nt: TGTGCCAGCTCCAGGACCTTTCACACTGAAGCTTTCTTT; CDR3aa: CASSRTFHTEAFF
j_gene: TRBJ1-1; v_gene: TRBV6-1; d_gene: -; abundance: -; CDR3nt: TGTGCCAGCACCCCATGGGGGGGCGTGAACACTGAAGCTTTCTTT; CDR3aa: CASTPWGGVNTEAFF
j_gene: TRBJ2-7; v_gene: TRBV6-6; d_gene: TRBD2; abundance: -; CDR3nt: TGTGCCAGCAGCCATGACAGCGGGGAGATGATCTACGAGCAGTACTTC; CDR3aa: CASSHDSGEMIYEQYF
j_gene: TRBJ2-2; v_gene: TRBV6-5; d_gene: -; abundance: -; CDR3nt: TGTGCCAGCAGGCCTATGTTGGATGGCGGGGAGCTGTTTTTT; CDR3aa: CASRPMLDGGELFF
j_gene: TRBJ2-1; v_gene: TRBV25-1; d_gene: TRBD2; abundance: -; CDR3nt: TGTGCCAGCAGTGAAGGGACTAGCTACAATGAGCAGTTCTTC; CDR3aa: CASSEGTSYNEQFF
j_gene: TRBJ2-5; v_gene: TRBV4-3; d_gene: TRBD1; abundance: once; CDR3nt: TGCGCCAGCAGCCAAGAATACAGGGGGCTTCGAGAGACCCAGTACTTC; CDR3aa: CASSQEYRGLRETQYF
j_gene: TRBJ1-1; v_gene: TRBV11-2; d_gene: -; abundance: -; CDR3nt: TGTGCCAGCAGCTCGCTTGGTCGAGCTTTCTTT; CDR3aa: CASSSLGRAFF
j_gene: TRBJ2-1; v_gene: TRBV11-3; d_gene: TRBD1; abundance: once; CDR3nt: TGTGCCAGCAGCCATAGTGGGACAGATCGAAACAATGAGCAGTTCTTC; CDR3aa: CASSHSGTDRNNEQFF
j_gene: TRBJ2-1; v_gene: TRBV7-9; d_gene: TRBD2; abundance: once; CDR3nt: TGTGCCAGCAGCTTTACTAGCGGGAGTACCTATGAGCAGTTCTTC; CDR3aa: CASSFTSGSTYEQFF
j_gene: TRBJ2-3; v_gene: TRBV18; d_gene: -; abundance: -; CDR3nt: TGTGCCAGCTCACCTCACGGCGTGAACACAGATACGCAGTATTTT; CDR3aa: CASSPHGVNTDTQYF
j_gene: TRBJ2-1; v_gene: TRBV27; d_gene: TRBD2; abundance: -; CDR3nt: TGTGCCAGCAGTCTAGCGGGAGGGCCTTTTGAGCAGTTCTTC; CDR3aa: CASSLAGGPFEQFF
j_gene: TRBJ2-7; v_gene: TRBV10-1; d_gene: -; abundance: -; CDR3nt: TGCGCCAGCAGTGAGTCAGGGGTTCAAGGCGAGCAGTACTTC; CDR3aa: CASSESGVQGEQYF
j_gene: TRBJ2-7; v_gene: TRBV27; d_gene: TRBD2; abundance: -; CDR3nt: TGTGCCAGCAGTGGGGCTAGCGGGGGATCCTACGAGCAGTACTTC; CDR3aa: CASSGASGGSYEQYF
j_gene: TRBJ2-2; v_gene: TRBV7-8; d_gene: TRBD1; abundance: -; CDR3nt: TGTGCCAGCAGTCGACAGGGGTACACCGGGGAGCTGTTTTTT; CDR3aa: CASSRQGYTGELFF
j_gene: TRBJ2-7; v_gene: TRBV7-9; d_gene: TRBD2; abundance: -; CDR3nt: TGTGCCAGCAGCGACCCCCGCGGGAGGGCGTACGAGCAGTACTTC; CDR3aa: CASSDPRGRAYEQYF
j_gene: TRBJ1-3; v_gene: TRBV7-2; d_gene: -; abundance: -; CDR3nt: TGTGCCAGCAGCCCCCCCCCGGGTGCAGGAAACACCATATATTTT; CDR3aa: CASSPPPGAGNTIYF
j_gene: TRBJ2-3; v_gene: TRBV5-4; d_gene: -; abundance: -; CDR3nt: TGTGCCAGCAGCTTCGGGACGGGGACAGATACGCAGTATTTT; CDR3aa: CASSFGTGTDTQYF
j_gene: TRBJ1-2; v_gene: TRBV27; d_gene: -; abundance: once; CDR3nt: TGTGCCAGCAGCTTAAGTGGGGGAGCGACTAGGGGCTACACCTTC; CDR3aa: CASSLSGGATRGYTF
j_gene: TRBJ2-1; v_gene: TRBV6-6; d_gene: -; abundance: -; CDR3nt: TGTGCCAGCAGTTACTCGAATCAGAATGAGCAGTTCTTC; CDR3aa: CASSYSNQNEQFF
j_gene: TRBJ2-2; v_gene: TRBV27; d_gene: -; abundance: -; CDR3nt: TGTGCCAGCAGTTCCGCGATCATTAACACCGGGGAGCTGTTTTTT; CDR3aa: CASSSAIINTGELFF
j_gene: TRBJ2-7; v_gene: TRBV6-1; d_gene: TRBD2; abundance: once; CDR3nt: TGTGCCAGCACCGTAGCGGGTATCTCCTACGAGCAGTACTTC; CDR3aa: CASTVAGISYEQYF
j_gene: TRBJ2-2; v_gene: TRBV7-8; d_gene: TRBD1; abundance: -; CDR3nt: TGTGCCAGTGCCGGGACAGCAAACACCGGGGAGCTGTTTTTT; CDR3aa: CASAGTANTGELFF
j_gene: TRBJ2-3; v_gene: TRBV7-3; d_gene: TRBD2; abundance: once; CDR3nt: TGTGCCAGCAGCTCAATAGCGGGAGGACCTACAGATACGCAGTATTTT; CDR3aa: CASSSIAGGPTDTQYF
j_gene: TRBJ2-3; v_gene: TRBV7-7; d_gene: TRBD2; abundance: -; CDR3nt: TGTGCTAGCAGCTCAGAAGCGGGAGGACACACAGATACGCAGTATTTT; CDR3aa: CASSSEAGGHTDTQYF
j_gene: TRBJ2-1; v_gene: TRBV14; d_gene: -; abundance: -; CDR3nt: TGTGCCAGCAGCAGCTTAAATGAGCAGTTCTTC; CDR3aa: CASSSLNEQFF
j_gene: TRBJ2-1; v_gene: TRBV9; d_gene: -; abundance: -; CDR3nt: TGTGCCAGCAGCGTGAGGCCCGGGGTATCGGGCAATGAGCAGTTCTTC; CDR3aa: CASSVRPGVSGNEQFF
j_gene: TRBJ2-1; v_gene: TRBV6-5; d_gene: -; abundance: -; CDR3nt: TGTGCCAGCAGTTACTCTGGGGTGGAGCAGTTCTTC; CDR3aa: CASSYSGVEQFF